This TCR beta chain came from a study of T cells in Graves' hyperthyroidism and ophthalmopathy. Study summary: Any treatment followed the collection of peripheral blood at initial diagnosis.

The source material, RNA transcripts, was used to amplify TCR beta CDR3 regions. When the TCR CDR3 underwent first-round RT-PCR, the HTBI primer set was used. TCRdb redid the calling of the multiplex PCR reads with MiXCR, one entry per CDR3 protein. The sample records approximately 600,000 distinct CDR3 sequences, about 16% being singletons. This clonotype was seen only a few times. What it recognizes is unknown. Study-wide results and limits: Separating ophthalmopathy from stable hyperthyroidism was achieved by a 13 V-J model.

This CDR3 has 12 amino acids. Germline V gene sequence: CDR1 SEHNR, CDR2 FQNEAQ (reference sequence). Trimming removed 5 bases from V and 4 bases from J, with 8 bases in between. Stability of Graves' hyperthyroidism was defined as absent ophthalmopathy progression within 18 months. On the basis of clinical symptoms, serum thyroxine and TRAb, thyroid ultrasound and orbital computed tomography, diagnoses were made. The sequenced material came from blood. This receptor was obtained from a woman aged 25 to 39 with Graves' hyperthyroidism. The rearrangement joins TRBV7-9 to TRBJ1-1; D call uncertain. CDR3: CASSAAGTEAFF. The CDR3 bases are TGTGCCAGCAGCGCGGCCGGCACTGAAGCTTTCTTT.